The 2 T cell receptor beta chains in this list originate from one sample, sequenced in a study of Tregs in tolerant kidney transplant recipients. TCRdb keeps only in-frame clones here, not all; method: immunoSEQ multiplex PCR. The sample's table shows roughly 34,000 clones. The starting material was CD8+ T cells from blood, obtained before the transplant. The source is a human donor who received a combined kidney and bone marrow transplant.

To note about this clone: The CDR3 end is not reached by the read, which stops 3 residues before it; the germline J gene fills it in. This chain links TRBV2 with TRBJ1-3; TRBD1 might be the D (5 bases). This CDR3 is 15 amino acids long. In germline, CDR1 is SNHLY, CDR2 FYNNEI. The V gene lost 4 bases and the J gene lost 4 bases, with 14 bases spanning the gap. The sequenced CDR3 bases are TGTGCCAGCAGTGGAGGGCGGGGACCCGGAAACACC. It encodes CASSGGRGPGNT. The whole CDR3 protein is CASSGGRGPGNTIYF.

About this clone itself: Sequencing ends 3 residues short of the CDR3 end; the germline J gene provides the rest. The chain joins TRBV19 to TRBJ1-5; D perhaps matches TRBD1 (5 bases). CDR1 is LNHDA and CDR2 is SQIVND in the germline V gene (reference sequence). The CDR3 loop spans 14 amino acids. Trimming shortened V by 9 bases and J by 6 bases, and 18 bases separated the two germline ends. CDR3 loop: CASHGGGVIQPQHF. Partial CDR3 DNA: TGTGCCAGCCACGGGGGAGGGGTGATTCAGCCC. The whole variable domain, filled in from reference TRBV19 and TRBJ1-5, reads DGGITQSPKYLFRKEGQNVTLSCEQNLNHDAMYWYRQDPGQGLRLIYYSQIVNDFQKGDIAEGYSVSREKKESFPLTVTSAQKNPTAFYLCASHGGGVIQPQHFGDGTRLSIL.